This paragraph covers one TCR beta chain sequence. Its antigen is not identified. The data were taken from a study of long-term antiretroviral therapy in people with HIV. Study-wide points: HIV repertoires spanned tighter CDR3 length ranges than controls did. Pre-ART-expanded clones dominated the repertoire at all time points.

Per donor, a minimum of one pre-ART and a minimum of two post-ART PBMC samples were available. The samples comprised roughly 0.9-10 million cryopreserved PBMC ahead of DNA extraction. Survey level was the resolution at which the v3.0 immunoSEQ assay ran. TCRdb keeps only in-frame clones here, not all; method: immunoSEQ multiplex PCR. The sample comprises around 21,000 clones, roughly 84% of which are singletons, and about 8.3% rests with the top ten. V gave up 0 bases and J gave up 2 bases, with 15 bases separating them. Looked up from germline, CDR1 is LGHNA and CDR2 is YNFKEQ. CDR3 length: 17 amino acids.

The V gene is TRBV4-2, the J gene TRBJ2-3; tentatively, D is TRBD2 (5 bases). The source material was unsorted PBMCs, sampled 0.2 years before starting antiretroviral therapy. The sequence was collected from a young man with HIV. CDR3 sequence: CASSQDAAGSNTDTQYF. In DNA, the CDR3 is TGTGCCAGCAGCCAAGACGCGGCGGGTTCTAACACAGATACGCAGTATTTT.